The 17 T cell receptor beta chains below were found in one sample sequenced in a study of monozygotic twins with inflammatory bowel disease. TCRdb re-called the 5' RACE reads and shows each CDR3 protein once, DNA omitted. Its clone listing holds approximately 400,000 distinct CDR3 sequences. Sequencing was performed on blood. Source of these receptors: a human donor with ulcerative colitis or Crohn's disease, or a healthy co-twin of an affected twin (not recorded which).

The rearrangement joins TRBV5-6 to TRBJ2-2; the TRBD1 assignment by TCRdb is unverifiable without DNA. The CDR3 loop spans 17 amino acids. Germline loops: CDR1 SGHDT, CDR2 YYEEEE. The CDR3: CASSLGRGLLNTGELFF.

The CDR3 region is CSGDRSVGDTQYF. V and J are TRBV29-1 and TRBJ2-3; the D gene TCRdb calls, TRBD1, cannot be checked with no DNA. The CDR3 runs to 13 residues. The germline V gene encodes CDR1 SQVTM and CDR2 ANQGSEA.

The chain combines TRBV4-1 with TRBJ1-2. This CDR3 region has 14 residues. Per germline, CDR1 MGHRA and CDR2 YSYEKL. CDR3 protein: CASSQDETTHGYTF.

The chain recombines TRBV2 with TRBJ1-2; the D call from TCRdb, TRBD1, cannot be confirmed without DNA. In germline, CDR1 is SNHLY, CDR2 FYNNEI. This CDR3 comprises 16 residues. The CDR3 spells CATGKGHRGEGYGYTF.

The CDR3 loop is CASSLLGGRVTYNEQFF. The V gene is TRBV2, the J gene TRBJ2-1; the TCRdb D gene call, TRBD1, has no DNA to confirm it. CDR1 and CDR2 from the germline V gene are SNHLY and FYNNEI. CDR3 length: 17 amino acids.

The genes are TRBV5-6 and TRBJ1-1. This CDR3 has 14 residues. The germline V gene encodes CDR1 SGHDT and CDR2 YYEEEE. This chain's CDR3 is CASSLAMGRTEAFF.

The rearrangement uses TRBV30 and TRBJ2-3; the D gene TCRdb calls, TRBD2, cannot be checked with no DNA. CDR1 GTSNPN and CDR2 SVGIG come from the germline V gene (reference sequence). The CDR3 contains 13 residues. CDR3 region: CAWSGSGTDTQYF.

V and J are TRBV7-2 and TRBJ1-1; TCRdb proposes TRBD1, but this gene call is untestable without DNA. The CDR3 is made up of 12 amino acids. Germline V gives CDR1 SGHTA, CDR2 FQGNSA. The CDR3 here is CASAGDRTEAFF.

The rearrangement links TRBV19 to TRBJ1-2. The CDR3 extends over 12 amino acids. Looked up from germline, CDR1 is LNHDA and CDR2 is SQIVND (reference sequence). This CDR3 is CASRQQLYGYTF.

The chain employs TRBV29-1 and TRBJ1-1; absent DNA, TCRdb's TRBD1 call cannot be checked. The CDR3 has 14 amino acids. Germline CDR1 reads SQVTM; CDR2 reads ANQGSEA. CDR3 sequence reads: CSVALSSAVGRAFF.

The chain links TRBV20-1 to TRBJ2-5. The CDR3 loop spans 14 amino acids. CDR1 is DFQATT, CDR2 SNEGSKA, per germline (reference sequence). Here the CDR3 reads CSARATTTQETQYF.

The rearrangement joins TRBV4-1 to TRBJ2-1; the TCRdb D gene call, TRBD1, has no DNA to confirm it. Per germline, CDR1 MGHRA and CDR2 YSYEKL. This CDR3 has 13 amino acids. CDR3 amino acids: CASSQVVRGPQVF.

This sequence joins TRBV9 and TRBJ2-3; TCRdb picks TRBD2, but there is no DNA to check that call. The CDR3 has 17 amino acids. Germline V lookup: CDR1 SGDLS, CDR2 YYNGEE. The CDR3: CASSVEGLAASTDTQYF.

This sequence joins TRBV5-5 and TRBJ2-7; TCRdb outputs TRBD1, but without DNA this stays unchecked. Germline-derived CDR1 and CDR2 are SGHKS and YYEKEE (reference sequence). The CDR3 spans 16 residues. CDR3 protein: CASSLAVRTGAAEQYF. Based on the CDR3 plus reference TRBV5-5 and TRBJ2-7, the full variable domain is DAGVTQSPTHLIKTRGQQVTLRCSPISGHKSVSWYQQVLGQGPQFIFQYYEKEERGRGNFPDRFSARQFPNYSSELNVNALLLGDSALYLCASSLAVRTGAAEQYFGPGTRLTVT.

This CDR3 is CASSPLPDNEQFF. This chain uses TRBV7-3 with TRBJ2-1. There are 13 residues in the CDR3. CDR1 and CDR2 from the germline V gene are SGHTA and FQGTGA.

The genes are TRBV6-1 and TRBJ2-2; the D gene TCRdb calls, TRBD2, cannot be checked with no DNA. Germline V lookup: CDR1 MNHNS, CDR2 SASEGT. The CDR3 consists of 15 residues. This CDR3 reads CASSLEAGHTGELFF.

V is TRBV5-5 and J is TRBJ2-5. Per germline, CDR1 SGHKS and CDR2 YYEKEE (reference sequence). The CDR3 is 15 residues long. CDR3 sequence reads: CASSLGLRLKETQYF.